This TCR beta chain derives from a study of blood T cell repertoires in COVID-19. The wider study: Donors in the United States, Italy and Spain gave samples during acute or convalescent COVID-19. Sources were T cells, B-cell-depleted T cells, or PBMCs; the material itself was cDNA or gDNA.

Study processing details: Counts of nucleated cells, estimated from reference gene primer amplification, were obtained. Libraries were prepared by immunoSEQ multiplex PCR; TCRdb keeps only in-frame clonotypes and omits some of them. Clonal size and the V and J genes are those of that table, whereas D and trimming came from the DNA. The table lists some 180,000 clones, around 83% of them singletons. This clonotype originated in a woman between 65 and 79 years old who had recovered from COVID-19. Sequencing was performed on peripheral blood.

The CDR3 nucleotides read TGTGCCAGCAGTTTGGCGGGAGTGCGATACAATGAGCAGTTCTTC. This codes for CASSLAGVRYNEQFF. V and J are TRBV27 and TRBJ2-1, with TRBD2 identical over 7 bases. With 3 bases clipped from V and 4 bases from J, the junction kept 6 bases outside the gene matches. Germline loops: CDR1 MNHEY, CDR2 SMNVEV (reference sequence). The CDR3 contains 15 residues.